Below are 5 T cell receptor beta chains sequenced from a single sample in a study of blood T cell repertoires in COVID-19. Repertoires were generated with immunoSEQ multiplex PCR, while TCRdb's copy carries only in-frame clones and drops some. The sample has 150,000 to 200,000 clones; 65% to 85% are singletons. The sequencing sample was made of PBMCs or T cells enriched from blood (not recorded which). Every receptor here comes from a woman aged 60-75 years who had recovered from COVID-19.

The J gene is TRBJ1-1, the V gene TRBV5-1, with D tentatively TRBD1 (5 bases). Germline V gene lookup returns CDR1 SGHRS and CDR2 YFSETQ. The CDR3 sequence is 15 residues long. Trimming shortened V by 7 bases and J by 2 bases, and 18 bases separated the two germline ends. CDR3 region: CASAPSAGENTEAFF. In nucleotides, the CDR3 is TGCGCCAGCGCCCCTTCCGCGGGGGAAAACACTGAAGCTTTCTTT.

A word on this clone: The sample contains more than one DNA sequence encoding this CDR3. CDR3 nucleotides: TGCGCCAGCAGCTCGGGACAGGGAACAGATACGCAGTATTTT. It encodes CASSSGQGTDTQYF. The chain joins TRBV5-1 to TRBJ2-3; 9 nucleotides align to TRBD1. The J segment lost 3 bases and the V segment lost 3 bases, leaving 2 bases of the junction unmatched. The CDR3 runs 14 residues. Per germline, CDR1 SGHRS and CDR2 YFSETQ.

The genes are TRBV9 and TRBJ2-1, with 7 bases that match TRBD2. The J segment lost 0 bases and the V segment lost 3 bases, leaving 3 bases of the junction unmatched. Germline values: CDR1 SGDLS, CDR2 YYNGEE. This CDR3 has 15 residues. The DNA for the CDR3 is TGTGCCAGCAGCGCTCGCGGGAGCTCCTACAATGAGCAGTTCTTC. The encoded protein is CASSARGSSYNEQFF.

The rearrangement links TRBV19 to TRBJ2-7; 16 bases line up with TRBD2. Matching the DNA end better, TRBJ2-5 makes the J call doubtful. This CDR3 spans 18 amino acids. The germline CDR1 and CDR2 sequences are LNHDA and SQIVND (reference sequence). As DNA, the CDR3 is TGTGCCAGTAGTAGAGGGGGACTAGCGGGAGGGTTTCAAGAGACCCAGTACTTC. Its protein is CASSRGGLAGGFQETQYF.

Remarks on this clone: At one end, the junction sequence differs from germline, possibly due to a read error. The J gene is TRBJ2-6, the V gene TRBV3-1 (or the pseudogene TRBV3-2); a weak D match, TRBD1 (5 bases). CDR1 LGHDT and CDR2 YNNKEL come from the germline V gene (reference sequence). The length of the CDR3 is 16 residues. CDR3 DNA sequence: TGTGCCAGCACCCAATGGGTGGGGCCCGGGGCCAACGTCCTGACTTTC. Translation gives CASTQWVGPGANVLTF.